Listed here is a single T cell receptor beta chain. Trimming left V 1 base short and J 0 bases short, with 4 bases between. The CDR3 is 13 amino acids. Germline lookup yields CDR1 SGHRS and CDR2 YFSETQ. This record comes from a study of blood T cell repertoires in COVID-19. Turning to the study itself: The samples span acute and convalescent COVID-19 from the United States, Italy and Spain. T cells, B-cell-depleted T cells, or PBMCs supplied cDNA or gDNA.

Source study methods: Quantification of nucleated cells was approximated via reference gene primer amplification. The table came from immunoSEQ multiplex PCR; TCRdb's copy has only in-frame clones and leaves some out. From that table come the V and J calls and clone size; the DNA was used to work out D and trimming. The data show approximately 110,000 clones, with just over 85% seen just once and roughly 1% held by the top ten. The receptor was isolated from a woman aged 50 to 60 with active or convalescent COVID-19. The rearrangement joins TRBV5-1 to TRBJ1-2; D not certain. The sample was peripheral blood. Here the CDR3 reads CASSLLPNYGYTF. Here the CDR3 DNA reads TGCGCCAGCAGCTTGCTACCTAACTATGGCTACACCTTC. Looking up the rest from reference TRBV5-1 and TRBJ1-2 gives the full variable domain: KAGVTQTPRYLIKTRGQQVTLSCSPISGHRSVSWYQQTPGQGLQFLFEYFSETQRNKGNFPGRFSGRQFSNSRSEMNVSTLELGDSALYLCASSLLPNYGYTFGSGTRLTVV.